The present TCR beta chain was sequenced within a study of blood T cells in healthy people across ages. Trimming removed 1 base from V and 3 bases from J, with 11 bases in between. CDR3 length equals 15 residues. Germline V gene data show CDR1 as SGHKS and CDR2 as YYEKEE (reference sequence). The second PCR ran about 6 to 12 cycles with a sample-barcoded 5' primer and J-beta primers. TCRdb recomputed calls from the 5' RACE reads with MiXCR, one row per CDR3 protein. This repertoire shows hundreds of thousands of distinct CDR3 sequences, roughly 41% found once; its top ten account for 25% to 35%. This sequence joins TRBV5-5 and TRBJ1-5; D is unclear. The sequence was obtained from a man older than 75 in good health. Specimen: blood. CDR3 in DNA: TGTGCCAGCAGCTTGTCGACACTTAACAATCAGCCCCAGCATTTT. Translated, it gives CASSLSTLNNQPQHF.